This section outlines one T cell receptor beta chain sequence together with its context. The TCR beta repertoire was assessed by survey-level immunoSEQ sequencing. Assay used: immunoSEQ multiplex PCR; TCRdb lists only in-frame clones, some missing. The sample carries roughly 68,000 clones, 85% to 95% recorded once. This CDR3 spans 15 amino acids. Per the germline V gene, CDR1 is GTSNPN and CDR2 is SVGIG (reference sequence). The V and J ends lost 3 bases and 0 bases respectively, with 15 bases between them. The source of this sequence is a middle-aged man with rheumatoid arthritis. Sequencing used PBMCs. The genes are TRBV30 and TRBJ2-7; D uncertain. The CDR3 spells CAWRDDTYPSYEQYF. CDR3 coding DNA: TGTGCCTGGAGGGACGACACATACCCCTCCTACGAGCAGTACTTC.